This is a list of T cell receptor beta chains from one sample in a study of shared clonotypes between healthy human individuals. The data were produced by immunoSEQ multiplex PCR, yet TCRdb's version contains in-frame clones alone and is incomplete. This sample has over a million clones, with roughly 80% found just once. Input material: memory CD4+ T cells sorted from blood. Receptors were obtained from a man aged 18 to 29 in good health. CDR3s include the opening cysteine and the closing phenylalanine or tryptophan. The size of a clone is reported for some rows only, either as once, few or many, or as a class for expanded clones.

clone_size | v_call | cdr3_aa
- | TRBV6-4 | CASSECSGLTTYNEQFF
- | TRBV7-9 | CASSLGFGREGRRVTEAFF
once | TRBV19 | CATRTSGIETQYF
- | TRBV30 | CAWGDRRLGNQPQHF
- | TRBV27 | CASSLPTPARQPQHF
- | TRBV9 | CASSVMTGRELFF
- | TRBV6-6 | CASSTQDRGYNSPLHF
- | TRBV4-3 | CASSRGDRYNEQFF
- | TRBV5-4 | CASSARQGPYNSPLHF
few | TRBV7-2 | CASRFREPQHF
- | TRBV2 | CATRGGWSDTQYF
- | TRBV2 | CASSEEGHNSPLHF
- | TRBV5-1 | CASSLEGRGQPQHF
- | TRBV13 | CASRLTVNSGNTIYF
- | TRBV28 | CASSLGIFPYEQYF
- | TRBV6-1 | CASHPSGGLYGYTF
- | TRBV7-3 | CASSLFANTEAFF
- | TRBV2 | CASSVGEGTAFF
- | TRBV5-1 | CASSPTDTNYGYTF
- | TRBV6-4 | CASKGTSGETGELFF
- | TRBV2 | CASSERDTQYF
- | TRBV30 | CAWTENQGNTIYF
- | TRBV12-5 | CASGLLLPRSGNTIYF
- | TRBV6-1 | CASSESGRRTDTQYF
- | TRBV4-1 | CASSQNFGNQYF
- | TRBV28 | CATSPGGSNQPQHF
- | TRBV7-6 | CASSPGQGGEKLFF
- | TRBV27 | CASSLWSGANVLTF
- | TRBV5-4 | CASSPDRGITEAFF
- | TRBV10-3 | CAISYSRDQETQYF
many | TRBV6-5 | CASRRGQLDTEAFF
- | TRBV6-7 | CASSPLTYEQYF
- | TRBV7-2 | CASSLEGGKNTQYF